This TCR beta chain is drawn from a study of cytomegalovirus exposure and HLA in healthy donors. Across the study: Out of 150 million to 200 million T cells, an earlier analysis found 117 million unique TCR beta sequences in total. Whole-study findings and limits: Earlier analysis looked at TCR beta V segments, and most were productive about 90% or about 30% of the time. The study put some 160 TCR beta chains on its list as cytomegalovirus-associated.

The PCR contained 60 Vbeta and 13 Jbeta primers. Sequencing used immunoSEQ multiplex PCR; TCRdb keeps in-frame clones, though not all of them. The sample shows some 180,000 clones, 77% of them seen only once. Regarding this clone: The antigen is undetermined.

Trimming took 5 bases from V and 6 from J, leaving 19 bases between them. CDR3 size: 16 residues. Germline CDR1 reads SNHLY; CDR2 reads FYNNEI. The receptor was derived from a man in his late teens or twenties in good health and CMV-seronegative. What was sequenced was PBMCs. J is TRBJ2-2 and V is TRBV2; D possibly corresponds to TRBD2 (5 bases). For the CDR3, the DNA is TGTGCCAGCAGTCACCTAGCCTCCCTGCGGGCCGGGGAGCTGTTTTTT. As protein: CASSHLASLRAGELFF.